This is a list of T cell receptor beta chains from one sample in a study of blood T cell repertoires in COVID-19. Assay: immunoSEQ multiplex PCR; the TCRdb copy retains only in-frame clones and omits some. This sample has tens of thousands of clones, with about 90% found just once. The sequenced sample was peripheral blood. These TCRs come from a human donor in a cohort sampled during active COVID-19. CDR3s include the opening cysteine and the closing phenylalanine or tryptophan. Each record gives: clone size, V gene, D gene, J gene, CDR3 DNA, CDR3 protein. D genes are given only for firm matches. Size is stated for part of the rows, as once, few or many counts, or as a class when the clone is expanded.

clone size: .
V gene: TRBV28
D gene: .
J gene: TRBJ2-7
CDR3 DNA: TGTGCCAGCAGTTTAGGGCAGGGCTCCTACGAGCAGTACTTC
CDR3 protein: CASSLGQGSYEQYF

clone size: few
V gene: TRBV5-5
D gene: TRBD2
J gene: TRBJ2-7
CDR3 DNA: TGTGCCAGCAGCCTATCTGCTAGCGGAACCTACGAGCAGTACTTC
CDR3 protein: CASSLSASGTYEQYF

clone size: .
V gene: TRBV7-2
D gene: TRBD1
J gene: TRBJ2-2
CDR3 DNA: TGTGCCAGCAGCCCCTCACAGGGGGCCGGGGAGCTGTTTTTT
CDR3 protein: CASSPSQGAGELFF

clone size: .
V gene: TRBV27
D gene: TRBD2
J gene: TRBJ2-3
CDR3 DNA: TGTGCCAGCAGTTCTCGGTTAGCGGGAGGGCGCGGAGATACGCAGTATTTT
CDR3 protein: CASSSRLAGGRGDTQYF

clone size: .
V gene: TRBV27
D gene: TRBD1
J gene: TRBJ2-7
CDR3 DNA: TGTGCCAGCAGAGGACAGGGTATTTCCTACGAGCAGTACTTC
CDR3 protein: CASRGQGISYEQYF

clone size: few
V gene: TRBV5-1
D gene: .
J gene: TRBJ1-1
CDR3 DNA: TGCGCCAGCAGCCCCCAGACCGCCCGAGGCACTGAAGCTTTCTTT
CDR3 protein: CASSPQTARGTEAFF

clone size: .
V gene: TRBV2
D gene: TRBD2
J gene: TRBJ2-1
CDR3 DNA: TGTGCCAGCAAAAGACTAGCGGGAGTCAATGAGCAGTTCTTC
CDR3 protein: CASKRLAGVNEQFF

clone size: .
V gene: TRBV5-1
D gene: .
J gene: TRBJ2-7
CDR3 DNA: TGCGCCAGCAGCCCGGGACTTTTCGAGCAGTACTTC
CDR3 protein: CASSPGLFEQYF

clone size: .
V gene: TRBV27
D gene: TRBD1
J gene: TRBJ2-7
CDR3 DNA: TGTGCCAGCAGCCCTTCCGGGACAGGGTGGGAACAGTACTTC
CDR3 protein: CASSPSGTGWEQYF

clone size: .
V gene: TRBV7-9
D gene: TRBD1
J gene: TRBJ2-7
CDR3 DNA: TGTGCCAGAAAGGGGGCCCCGGTCATCCCATACGAGCAGTACTTC
CDR3 protein: CARKGAPVIPYEQYF

clone size: .
V gene: TRBV27
D gene: TRBD2
J gene: TRBJ2-7
CDR3 DNA: TGTGCCAGCAGGGAGACTAGCGGTTACGAGCAGTACTTC
CDR3 protein: CASRETSGYEQYF

clone size: .
V gene: TRBV28
D gene: TRBD2
J gene: TRBJ2-3
CDR3 DNA: TGTGCCAGCAGTTTTTGGATCGGATTAGCGGGAGTATTGGCAGATACGCAGTATTTT
CDR3 protein: CASSFWIGLAGVLADTQYF

clone size: .
V gene: TRBV7-9
D gene: .
J gene: TRBJ1-2
CDR3 DNA: TGTGCCAGCAGCGGTCAGGGTTACTACACCTTC
CDR3 protein: CASSGQGYYTF

clone size: .
V gene: TRBV9
D gene: TRBD1
J gene: TRBJ2-1
CDR3 DNA: TGTGCCAGCAGCGTAGCACAGGGGGCAGAAGGGCAGTTCTTC
CDR3 protein: CASSVAQGAEGQFF

clone size: .
V gene: TRBV4-1
D gene: .
J gene: TRBJ1-2
CDR3 DNA: TGCGCCAGCAGCCAAGAAAGGGGCCTCAACTATGGCTACACCTTC
CDR3 protein: CASSQERGLNYGYTF

clone size: .
V gene: TRBV10-3
D gene: .
J gene: TRBJ2-7
CDR3 DNA: TGTGCCATCAGTGCGCGAGTTTTAACGCACGAGCAGTACTTC
CDR3 protein: CAISARVLTHEQYF

clone size: .
V gene: TRBV6-5
D gene: TRBD2
J gene: TRBJ2-2
CDR3 DNA: TGTGCCAGCAGCGCCGGGACTAGTAACACCGGGGAGCTGTTTTTT
CDR3 protein: CASSAGTSNTGELFF

clone size: .
V gene: TRBV5-8
D gene: .
J gene: TRBJ1-5
CDR3 DNA: TGTGCCAGCAGCCCATCCAGGGTGAGTGGCAATCAGCCCCAGCATTTT
CDR3 protein: CASSPSRVSGNQPQHF

clone size: few
V gene: TRBV25-1
D gene: .
J gene: TRBJ2-2
CDR3 DNA: TGTGCCAGCAGTGACCCCAGGGTGGGCACCGGGGAGCTGTTTTTT
CDR3 protein: CASSDPRVGTGELFF

clone size: .
V gene: TRBV27
D gene: TRBD2
J gene: TRBJ2-7
CDR3 DNA: TGTGCCAGCAGTCCCCCGGGACTAGCGGTTAGAAGGCAGTACTTC
CDR3 protein: CASSPPGLAVRRQYF

clone size: .
V gene: TRBV5-8
D gene: TRBD1
J gene: TRBJ2-7
CDR3 DNA: TGTGCCAGCAGCTTGGAAGGACAGGGGAGCGAGCAGTACTTC
CDR3 protein: CASSLEGQGSEQYF

clone size: .
V gene: TRBV6-4
D gene: TRBD1
J gene: TRBJ1-5
CDR3 DNA: TGTGCCAGCAGTCCTACAGGGGGCAACCAGCCCCAGCATTTT
CDR3 protein: CASSPTGGNQPQHF

clone size: .
V gene: TRBV4-2
D gene: .
J gene: TRBJ1-4
CDR3 DNA: TGTGCCAGCAGCCATGTGGACGGCGGGGAAGAAAAACTGTTTTTT
CDR3 protein: CASSHVDGGEEKLFF

clone size: .
V gene: TRBV2
D gene: TRBD1
J gene: TRBJ1-6
CDR3 DNA: TGTGCCAGCTCCCGGGACAGGGTCAATTCACCCCTCCACTTT
CDR3 protein: CASSRDRVNSPLHF

clone size: .
V gene: TRBV12-3/TRBV12-4
D gene: .
J gene: TRBJ2-7
CDR3 DNA: TGTGCCAGCAAGGACAGAAGGGACGAGCAGTACTTC
CDR3 protein: CASKDRRDEQYF

clone size: .
V gene: TRBV28
D gene: .
J gene: TRBJ2-7
CDR3 DNA: TGTGCCACCGCCCCATGGGGAGAACGTTACTCCTACGAGCAGTACTTC
CDR3 protein: CATAPWGERYSYEQYF

clone size: .
V gene: TRBV7-9
D gene: .
J gene: TRBJ1-4
CDR3 DNA: TGTGCCAGCAGCTTAGCGGAGACAACTAATGAAAAACTGTTTTTT
CDR3 protein: CASSLAETTNEKLFF

clone size: .
V gene: TRBV28
D gene: TRBD1
J gene: TRBJ1-4
CDR3 DNA: TGTGCCAGCAGTTTACCGACAGGGTTAAGCGAAAAACTGTTTTTT
CDR3 protein: CASSLPTGLSEKLFF

clone size: once
V gene: TRBV25-1
D gene: .
J gene: TRBJ2-7
CDR3 DNA: TGTGCCAGCAGAACAGGGAACTACGAGCAGTACTTC
CDR3 protein: CASRTGNYEQYF

clone size: .
V gene: TRBV4-2
D gene: .
J gene: TRBJ2-3
CDR3 DNA: TGTGCCAGCAGCCTACACCGTGGACAGTCCACAGATACGCAGTATTTT
CDR3 protein: CASSLHRGQSTDTQYF

clone size: .
V gene: TRBV24-1
D gene: .
J gene: TRBJ2-5
CDR3 DNA: TGTGCCACCAGTGTTCGGGGGAAAAAGACCCAGTACTTC
CDR3 protein: CATSVRGKKTQYF

clone size: once
V gene: TRBV9
D gene: .
J gene: TRBJ1-2
CDR3 DNA: TGTGCCAGCCAGACAGCTAACTATGGCTACACCTTC
CDR3 protein: CASQTANYGYTF

clone size: few
V gene: TRBV5-5
D gene: TRBD1
J gene: TRBJ1-5
CDR3 DNA: TGTGCCAGCAGCTTGCGAACAGGGGAAGGTCAGCCCCAGCATTTT
CDR3 protein: CASSLRTGEGQPQHF

clone size: .
V gene: TRBV6-5
D gene: .
J gene: TRBJ1-2
CDR3 DNA: TGTGCCAGCAGTTACTCCACAGGCTATGGCTACACCTTC
CDR3 protein: CASSYSTGYGYTF

clone size: .
V gene: TRBV24-1
D gene: TRBD1
J gene: TRBJ2-7
CDR3 DNA: TGTGCCACCAGTGCCCCCGCCGGGACAGGGCGCTACGAGCAGTACTTC
CDR3 protein: CATSAPAGTGRYEQYF

clone size: .
V gene: TRBV6-7
D gene: TRBD2
J gene: TRBJ2-1
CDR3 DNA: TGTGCCAGCAGTTACTCGAGAATGGGACTAGCGGGACCCTACAATGAGCAGTTCTTC
CDR3 protein: CASSYSRMGLAGPYNEQFF

clone size: .
V gene: TRBV18
D gene: .
J gene: TRBJ1-1
CDR3 DNA: TGTGCCAGCTCACCAGCCAGGGGTGACACTGAAGCTTTCTTT
CDR3 protein: CASSPARGDTEAFF

clone size: .
V gene: TRBV7-9
D gene: TRBD2
J gene: TRBJ2-1
CDR3 DNA: TGTGCCAGCCCCAAAAAGGGGACTAGCGGGATGGATGAGCAGTTCTTC
CDR3 protein: CASPKKGTSGMDEQFF

clone size: .
V gene: TRBV4-1
D gene: .
J gene: TRBJ2-3
CDR3 DNA: TGCGCCAGCAGCCAAGCTGGAGGGTTCTCAGATACGCAGTATTTT
CDR3 protein: CASSQAGGFSDTQYF